This T cell receptor (beta chain) was captured by sequencing in a study of T cell repertoires in cytomegalovirus infection. Study overall: Through public TCR beta signatures, both CMV infection and matching HLA type were indicated.

Trimming at V came to 5 bases and at J to 2 bases, leaving 8 bases not matched to a gene. Looked up from germline, CDR1 is SGHTA and CDR2 is FQGNSA. The CDR3 extends over 15 amino acids. Using its own MiXCR run on the reads, TCRdb lists one record per CDR3 protein. In the table there are about 190,000 distinct CDR3 sequences, 8.5% to 10% of which are singletons. Ten or more counts support this clonotype. V is TRBV7-2 and J is TRBJ1-1, with 7 bases identical to TRBD1. The clonotype originates from a human donor in good health (CMV status not recorded). Some clones in this sample may be carry-over from other donors' samples. Sequencing used PBMCs. The CDR3 region is CASSKRQGQNTEAFF. Written as DNA, the CDR3 is TGTGCCAGCAGCAAACGACAGGGCCAAAACACTGAAGCTTTCTTT.